This T cell receptor beta chain comes out of a study of cytomegalovirus exposure and HLA in healthy donors. Study results and limitations: For most subjects, TCR beta sequences were reported to predict HLA-A and HLA-B alleles with accuracy.

In germline, CDR1 is LNHNV, CDR2 YYDKDF (reference sequence). The CDR3 length is 16 residues. V was pared by 0 bases and J by 3 bases, with 5 bases of the junction left unmatched. Concerning this clone: No antigen is known for it.

At collection, donors were nominally healthy, but unrecorded immune exposures were probable. Primers included in the PCR were 60 Vbeta and 13 Jbeta primers. Here immunoSEQ multiplex PCR was the method, and the copy in TCRdb shows in-frame clones only, minus some. The sample lists over 150,000 clones, nearly 80% occurring once. Sequences were obtained from PBMCs. This receptor was taken from a man aged 25-40 years in good health and CMV-seropositive. V and J are TRBV15 and TRBJ1-5; 7 bases line up with TRBD1. The DNA for the CDR3 is TGTGCCACCAGCAGAGAGGGACAGTTTAACAATCAGCCCCAGCATTTT. Residues: CATSREGQFNNQPQHF.